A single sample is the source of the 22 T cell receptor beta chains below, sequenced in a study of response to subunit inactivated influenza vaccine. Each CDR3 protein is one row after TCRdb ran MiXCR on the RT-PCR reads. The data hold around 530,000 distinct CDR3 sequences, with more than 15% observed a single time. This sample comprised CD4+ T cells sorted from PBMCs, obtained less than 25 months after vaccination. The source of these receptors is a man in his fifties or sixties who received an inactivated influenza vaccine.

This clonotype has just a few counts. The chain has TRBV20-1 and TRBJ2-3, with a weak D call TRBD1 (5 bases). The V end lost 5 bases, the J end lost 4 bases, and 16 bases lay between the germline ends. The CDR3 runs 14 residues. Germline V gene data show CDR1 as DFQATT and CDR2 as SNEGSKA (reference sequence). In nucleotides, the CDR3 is TGCAGTGCTCTCCTGGGGCGGATACCAGATACGCAGTATTTT. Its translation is CSALLGRIPDTQYF.

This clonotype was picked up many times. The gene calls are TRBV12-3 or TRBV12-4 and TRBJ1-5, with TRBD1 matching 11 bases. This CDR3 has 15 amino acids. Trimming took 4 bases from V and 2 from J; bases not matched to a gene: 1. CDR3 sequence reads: CASSWTGGGNQPQHF. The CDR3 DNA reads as TGTGCCAGCAGTTGGACAGGGGGCGGCAATCAGCCCCAGCATTTT.

The CDR3 DNA reads as TGTGCCAGCAGCTTAGTAATGGGAGCTGGGGAGCTGTTTTTT. It translates to CASSLVMGAGELFF. The chain links TRBV7-2 to TRBJ2-2, with D perhaps matching TRBD2 (5 bases). With 1 base removed from V and 8 bases from J, the gap between germline ends came to 11 bases. Germline V gene sequence: CDR1 SGHTA, CDR2 FQGNSA. This CDR3 region has 14 residues. The variable domain in full, completed from reference TRBV7-2 and TRBJ2-2, reads GAGVSQSPSNKVTEKGKDVELRCDPISGHTALYWYRQSLGQGLEFLIYFQGNSAPDKSGLPSDRFSAERTGGSVSTLTIQRTQQEDSAVYLCASSLVMGAGELFFGEGSRLTVL.

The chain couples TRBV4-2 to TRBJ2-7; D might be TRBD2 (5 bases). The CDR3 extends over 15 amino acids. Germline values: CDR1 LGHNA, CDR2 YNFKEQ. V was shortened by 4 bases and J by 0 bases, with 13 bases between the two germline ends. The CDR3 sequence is CASSLDSAPSYEQYF. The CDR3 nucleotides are TGTGCCAGCAGCCTAGATAGCGCCCCCTCCTACGAGCAGTACTTC.

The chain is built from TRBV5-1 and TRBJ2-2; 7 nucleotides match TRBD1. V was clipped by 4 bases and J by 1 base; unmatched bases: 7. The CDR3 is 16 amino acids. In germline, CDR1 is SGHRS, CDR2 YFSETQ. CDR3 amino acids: CASSVSGTENTGELFF. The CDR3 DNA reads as TGCGCCAGCAGCGTGTCCGGGACAGAGAACACCGGGGAGCTGTTTTTT.

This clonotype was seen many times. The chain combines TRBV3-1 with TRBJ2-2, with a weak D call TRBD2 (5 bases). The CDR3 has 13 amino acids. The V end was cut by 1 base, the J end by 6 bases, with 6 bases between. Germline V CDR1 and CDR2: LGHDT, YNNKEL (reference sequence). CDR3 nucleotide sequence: TGTGCCAGCAGCCAAGGAGGGCCCGGGGAGCTGTTTTTT. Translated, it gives CASSQGGPGELFF.

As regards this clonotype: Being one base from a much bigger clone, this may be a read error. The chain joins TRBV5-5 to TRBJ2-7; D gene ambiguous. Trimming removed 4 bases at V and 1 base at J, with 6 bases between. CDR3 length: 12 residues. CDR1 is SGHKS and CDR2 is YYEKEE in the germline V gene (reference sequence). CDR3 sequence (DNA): TGTGCCAGCAGCGCGCGATCCTACGAGCAGTACTTC. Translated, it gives CASSARSYEQYF.

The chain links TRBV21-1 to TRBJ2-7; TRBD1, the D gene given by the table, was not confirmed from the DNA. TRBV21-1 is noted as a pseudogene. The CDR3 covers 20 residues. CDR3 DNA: TGTGCCAGCAGCGCGCGGTTGGATCACGTGTACTGTCAGGGGATATACGAGCAGTACTTC. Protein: CASSARLDHVYCQGIYEQYF.

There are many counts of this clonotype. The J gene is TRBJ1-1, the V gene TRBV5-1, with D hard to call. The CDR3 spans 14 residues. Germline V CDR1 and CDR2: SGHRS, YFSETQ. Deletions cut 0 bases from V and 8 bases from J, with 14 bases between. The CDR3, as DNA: TGCGCCAGCAGCTTGGCCTCCCAGGCCCCAGAAGCTTTCTTT. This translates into CASSLASQAPEAFF.

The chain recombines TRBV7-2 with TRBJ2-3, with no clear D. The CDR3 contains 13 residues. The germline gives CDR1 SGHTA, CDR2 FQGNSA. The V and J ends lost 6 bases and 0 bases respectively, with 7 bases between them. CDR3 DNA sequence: TGTGCCAGCAGGCAAGCGAGCACAGATACGCAGTATTTT. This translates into CASRQASTDTQYF. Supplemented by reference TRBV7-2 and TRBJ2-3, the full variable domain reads GAGVSQSPSNKVTEKGKDVELRCDPISGHTALYWYRQSLGQGLEFLIYFQGNSAPDKSGLPSDRFSAERTGGSVSTLTIQRTQQEDSAVYLCASRQASTDTQYFGPGTRLTVL.

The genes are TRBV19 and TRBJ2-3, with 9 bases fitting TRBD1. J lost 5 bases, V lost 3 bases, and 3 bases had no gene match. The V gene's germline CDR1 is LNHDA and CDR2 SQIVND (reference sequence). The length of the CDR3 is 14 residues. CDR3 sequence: CASSITGGKDTQYF. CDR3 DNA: TGTGCCAGTAGTATCACAGGGGGCAAAGATACGCAGTATTTT.

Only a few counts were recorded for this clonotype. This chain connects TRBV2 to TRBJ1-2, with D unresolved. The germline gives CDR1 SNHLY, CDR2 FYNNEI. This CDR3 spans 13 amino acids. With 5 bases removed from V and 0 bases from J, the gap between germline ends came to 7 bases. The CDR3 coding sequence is TGTGCCAGCAGTATAGACTCTAACTATGGCTACACCTTC. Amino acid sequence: CASSIDSNYGYTF.

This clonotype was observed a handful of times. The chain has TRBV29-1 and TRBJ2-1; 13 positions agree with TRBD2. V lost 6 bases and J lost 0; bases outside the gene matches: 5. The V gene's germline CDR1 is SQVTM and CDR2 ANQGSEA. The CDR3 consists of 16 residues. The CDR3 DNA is TGCAGCGTGGGGGGACTAGCGGGGTCCTCCTACAATGAGCAGTTCTTC. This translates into CSVGGLAGSSYNEQFF.

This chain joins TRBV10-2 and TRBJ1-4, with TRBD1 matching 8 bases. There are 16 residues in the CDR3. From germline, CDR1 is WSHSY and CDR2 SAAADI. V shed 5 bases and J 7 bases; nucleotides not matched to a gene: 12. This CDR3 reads CASSPQGARLSEKLFF. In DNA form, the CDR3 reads TGCGCCAGCAGTCCCCAGGGGGCGAGGCTCAGTGAAAAACTGTTTTTT.

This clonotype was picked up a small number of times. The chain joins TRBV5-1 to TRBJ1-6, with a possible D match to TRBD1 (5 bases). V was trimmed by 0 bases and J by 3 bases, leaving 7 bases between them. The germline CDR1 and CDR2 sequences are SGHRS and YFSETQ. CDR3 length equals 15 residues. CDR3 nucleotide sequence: TGCGCCAGCAGCTTGGAAGACAGCTATAATTCACCCCTCCACTTT. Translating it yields CASSLEDSYNSPLHF.

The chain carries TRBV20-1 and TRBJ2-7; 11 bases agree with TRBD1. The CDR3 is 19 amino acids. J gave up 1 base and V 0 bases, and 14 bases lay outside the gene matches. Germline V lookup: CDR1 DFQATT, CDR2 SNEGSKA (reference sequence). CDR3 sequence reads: CSARDLRTGGIAVSYEQYF. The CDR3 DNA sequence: TGCAGTGCTAGAGATCTTCGGACAGGGGGCATTGCGGTATCCTACGAGCAGTACTTC.

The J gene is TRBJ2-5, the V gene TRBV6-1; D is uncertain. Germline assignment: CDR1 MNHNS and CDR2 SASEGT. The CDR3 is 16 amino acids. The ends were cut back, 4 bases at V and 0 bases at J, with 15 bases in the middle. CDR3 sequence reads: CASSVSGAQHQETQYF. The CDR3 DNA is TGTGCCAGCAGTGTCTCAGGCGCTCAACACCAAGAGACCCAGTACTTC.

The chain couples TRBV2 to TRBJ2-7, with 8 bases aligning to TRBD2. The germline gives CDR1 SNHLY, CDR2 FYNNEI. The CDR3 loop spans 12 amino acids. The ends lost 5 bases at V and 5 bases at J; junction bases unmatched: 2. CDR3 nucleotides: TGTGCCAGCAGTACGGGGGGGCACGAGCAGTACTTC. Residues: CASSTGGHEQYF.

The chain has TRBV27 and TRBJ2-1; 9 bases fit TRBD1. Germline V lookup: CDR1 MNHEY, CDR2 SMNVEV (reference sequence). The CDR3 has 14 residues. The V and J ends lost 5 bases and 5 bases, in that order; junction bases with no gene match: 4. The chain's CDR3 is CASSPRTGDNEQFF. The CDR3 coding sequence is TGTGCCAGCAGTCCAAGGACAGGGGACAATGAGCAGTTCTTC.

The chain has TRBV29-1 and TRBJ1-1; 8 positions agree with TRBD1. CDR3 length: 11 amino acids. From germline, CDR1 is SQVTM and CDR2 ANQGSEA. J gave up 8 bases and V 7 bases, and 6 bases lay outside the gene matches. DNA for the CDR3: TGCAGCGCCGAGGACAGGGAGGAAGCTTTCTTT. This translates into CSAEDREEAFF.

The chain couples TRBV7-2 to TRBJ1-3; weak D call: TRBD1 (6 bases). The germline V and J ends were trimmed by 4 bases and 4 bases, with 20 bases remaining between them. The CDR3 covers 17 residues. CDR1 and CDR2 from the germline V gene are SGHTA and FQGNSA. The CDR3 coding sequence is TGTGCCAGCAGCTCCGCCGGACAGCGCGCATCGGGAAACACCATATATTTT. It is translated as CASSSAGQRASGNTIYF.

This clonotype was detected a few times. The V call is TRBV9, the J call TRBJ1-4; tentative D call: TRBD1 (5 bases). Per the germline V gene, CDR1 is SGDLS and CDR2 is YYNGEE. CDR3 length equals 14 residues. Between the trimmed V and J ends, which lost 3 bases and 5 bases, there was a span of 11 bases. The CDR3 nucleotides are TGTGCCAGCAGCGACACCCCAGGGAATGAAAAACTGTTTTTT. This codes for CASSDTPGNEKLFF.